Presented here are 23 T cell receptor beta chains from one specimen sequenced in a study of response to subunit inactivated influenza vaccine. TCRdb ran MiXCR on the RT-PCR reads and lists one entry per CDR3 protein. In the table there are around 530,000 distinct CDR3 sequences, 16% of which are singletons. Source: CD4+ T cells sorted from PBMCs, taken around 25 months after vaccination. The receptors were gathered from a man aged 45 to 70 who received an inactivated influenza vaccine.

This clonotype was found a few times. This chain connects TRBV29-1 to TRBJ1-1; a possible D gene is TRBD1 (5 bases). V lost 4 bases and J lost 4, with 13 bases in between. CDR1 is SQVTM, CDR2 ANQGSEA, per germline. This CDR3 region has 13 residues. In DNA form, the CDR3 reads TGCAGCGTTGTCGGCAGGGTGGGCACTGAAGCTTTCTTT. Its translation: CSVVGRVGTEAFF.

The chain joins TRBV7-2 to TRBJ1-1; 8 bases fit TRBD1. Losses at the gene ends were 5 bases for V and 10 bases for J; bases not matched to a gene: 6. The CDR3 covers 12 residues. Germline CDR1 reads SGHTA; CDR2 reads FQGNSA. CDR3 coding DNA: TGTGCCAGCAGCCCCGACAGGGGTAGAGCTTTCTTT. Translating gives CASSPDRGRAFF.

This clonotype came up once. CDR3 protein: CASSYHDVFLVSGANVLTF. CDR3 bases: TGTGCCAGCAGTTACCACGACGTCTTTTTGGTGTCTGGGGCCAACGTCCTGACTTTC. The chain has TRBV6-2 or TRBV6-3 and TRBJ2-6; D is unclear. This CDR3 is built from 19 residues. V lost 2 bases to trimming and J lost 1 base, with 18 bases between them. The germline gives CDR1 MNHEY, CDR2 SVGEGT.

This clonotype was counted only a few times. The chain has TRBV30 and TRBJ1-6; the D is unclear. Germline CDR1 and CDR2: GTSNPN and SVGIG (reference sequence). This CDR3 has 14 residues. Trimming cost V 0 bases and J 3 bases, with 6 bases left between them. The CDR3, as DNA: TGTGCCTGGAGTGTGTGGCACTATAATTCACCCCTCCACTTT. Protein: CAWSVWHYNSPLHF.

Points on this clonotype: Germline is not matched at one junction end, which may reflect a read error. The chain joins TRBV20-1 to TRBJ1-4; the D gene is possibly TRBD1 (6 bases). Per the germline V gene, CDR1 is DFQATT and CDR2 is SNEGSKA (reference sequence). CDR3 length equals 13 residues. The CDR3 spells CSASRTVNDKLFF. CDR3 in DNA: TGCAGTGCTAGCCGGACAGTTAATGATAAACTGTTTTTT.

This clonotype was detected ten times or more. This chain joins TRBV4-1 and TRBJ2-1; no clear D. The V gene's germline CDR1 is MGHRA and CDR2 YSYEKL. The CDR3 is made up of 15 amino acids. V was shortened by 0 bases and J by 3 bases, with 9 bases between the two germline ends. The DNA of the CDR3 is TGCGCCAGCAGCCAAGAGGCGAGAAACTACAATGAGCAGTTCTTC. Its protein is CASSQEARNYNEQFF.

The chain employs TRBV6-2 or TRBV6-3 and TRBJ2-1; possibly TRBD1 for D (6 bases). CDR1 is MNHEY and CDR2 is SVGEGT in the germline V gene. The V end was cut by 5 bases, the J end by 8 bases, with 16 bases between. The CDR3 contains 14 residues. The CDR3 spells CASSKTGHQYEQFF. Here the CDR3 DNA reads TGTGCCAGCAGTAAGACAGGACACCAGTATGAGCAGTTCTTC.

The rearrangement uses TRBV21-1 and TRBJ2-3. TRBV21-1 is described as a pseudogene. The CDR3 covers 16 residues. The CDR3 loop is CASSNQMGLAADTQYF. In DNA, the CDR3 is TGTGCCAGCAGCAACCAAATGGGGCTAGCGGCAGATACGCAGTATTTT.

This clonotype was detected a few times. The V gene is TRBV3-1, the J gene TRBJ2-1, with a weak D call TRBD1 (6 bases). V was trimmed by 2 bases and J by 0 bases, leaving 17 bases between them. The CDR3 totals 18 residues. Per germline, CDR1 LGHDT and CDR2 YNNKEL (reference sequence). CDR3 amino acids: CASSQSIDRQSSYNEQFF. DNA of the CDR3: TGTGCCAGCAGCCAATCGATTGACAGGCAAAGCTCCTACAATGAGCAGTTCTTC.

This clonotype was seen a few times. The chain is built from TRBV4-3 and TRBJ2-2, with unresolved D. V was pared by 7 bases and J by 4 bases, with 10 bases between. This CDR3 is 13 amino acids long. CDR1 LGHNA and CDR2 YSLEER come from the germline V gene. The CDR3 DNA reads as TGCGCCAGCACTCTTGACCGCACCGGGGAGCTGTTTTTT. Amino acid sequence: CASTLDRTGELFF.

The rearrangement joins TRBV29-1 to TRBJ2-3; 8 bases map to TRBD2. The germline V gene encodes CDR1 SQVTM and CDR2 ANQGSEA. CDR3 size: 13 residues. The V and J ends lost 7 bases and 4 bases, in that order; junction bases with no gene match: 7. The CDR3 bases are TGCAGCGCCGGGACTAGATTTTCAGATACGCAGTATTTT. Translation gives CSAGTRFSDTQYF.

This clonotype has at least ten counts. V is TRBV29-1 and J is TRBJ1-2, with TRBD1 matching over 9 bases. The CDR3 length is 13 residues. Germline CDR1 is SQVTM and CDR2 is ANQGSEA. The J segment lost 0 bases and the V segment lost 7 bases, leaving 3 bases of the junction unmatched. CDR3 DNA sequence: TGCAGCGGGGGACAGGGAGCTAACTATGGCTACACCTTC. Its protein product is CSGGQGANYGYTF.

The V and J genes are TRBV5-1 and TRBJ1-1; D is uncertain. Germline V gene data show CDR1 as SGHRS and CDR2 as YFSETQ. The length of the CDR3 is 14 residues. Trimming took 1 base from V and 4 from J, leaving 11 bases between them. The CDR3 sequence is CASSLRPGPTEAFF. The CDR3 nucleotides are TGCGCCAGCAGCTTGCGCCCAGGACCCACTGAAGCTTTCTTT.

This clonotype was seen more than once but under ten times. CDR3 amino acids: CASRPSHGQGAYEQYF. In nucleotides, the CDR3 is TGTGCCAGCAGGCCATCGCACGGACAGGGAGCATACGAGCAGTACTTC. The chain has TRBV6-1 and TRBJ2-7; TRBD1 matches 8 bases. J was trimmed by 4 bases and V by 6 bases; bases with no gene match: 14. CDR1 MNHNS and CDR2 SASEGT come from the germline V gene. This CDR3 spans 16 amino acids.

A remark on this clonotype: A read error may be the cause here, since a much bigger clone is one base away. The chain couples TRBV12-3 or TRBV12-4 to TRBJ1-5, with D unclear. Trimming cost V 2 bases and J 3 bases, with 17 bases left between them. CDR3 length: 17 amino acids. This CDR3 reads CASSLMTGYRNNQPQHF. In DNA form, the CDR3 reads TGTGCCAGCAGTTTAATGACGGGTTACCGTAACAATCAGCCCCAGCATTTT.

The table lists this clonotype with many counts. The rearrangement uses TRBV4-3 and TRBJ1-2, with D perhaps TRBD1 (5 bases). V was cut by 0 bases and J by 4 bases, with 12 bases left in between. The CDR3 has 15 residues. Looked up from germline, CDR1 is LGHNA and CDR2 is YSLEER. The CDR3 nucleotides are TGCGCCAGCAGCCAAGATCCTCAACAGGCCTATGGCTACACCTTC. This translates into CASSQDPQQAYGYTF.

This clonotype was observed a handful of times. This rearrangement joins TRBV3-1 to TRBJ1-1; no definite D call. CDR1 and CDR2 (germline): LGHDT, YNNKEL (reference sequence). The V end was cut by 3 bases, the J end by 1 base, with 15 bases between. The CDR3 extends over 16 amino acids. The CDR3 is CASSHAAPPQNTEAFF. As DNA, the CDR3 is TGTGCCAGCAGCCACGCAGCTCCTCCACAGAACACTGAAGCTTTCTTT.

This clonotype has a count of ten or more. J is TRBJ1-5 and V is TRBV20-1, with 9 bases identical to TRBD1. The V segment lost 6 bases and the J segment 5 bases; nucleotides outside the gene matches: 2. Germline V CDR1 and CDR2: DFQATT, SNEGSKA (reference sequence). The CDR3 extends over 12 amino acids. The CDR3 loop reads CSARDRDQPQHF. CDR3 sequence (DNA): TGCAGTGCCCGGGACAGGGATCAGCCCCAGCATTTT.

This clonotype has a count of ten or more. CDR3 sequence reads: CASRPRTGNTIYF. The CDR3 DNA reads TGTGCCAGCAGACCCAGAACTGGAAACACCATATATTTT. The chain couples TRBV12-3 or TRBV12-4 to TRBJ1-3; D gene uncertain. The germline V and J ends were trimmed by 6 bases and 2 bases, with 8 bases remaining between them. The CDR3 extends over 13 amino acids.

This clonotype was seen more than once but under ten times. J is TRBJ2-4 and V is TRBV7-2; no reliable D call. This CDR3 is 16 amino acids long. V shed 1 base and J shed 0 bases, with 10 bases lying between them. CDR1 is SGHTA, CDR2 FQGNSA, per germline. The CDR3 reads CASSLGAELAKNIQYF. The CDR3 DNA follows: TGTGCCAGCAGCTTAGGGGCAGAGTTAGCCAAAAACATTCAGTACTTC.

This clonotype was seen a handful of times. CDR3 loop: CASSLPPGEQYF. In nucleotides, the CDR3 is TGTGCCAGCAGCCTCCCACCCGGTGAGCAGTACTTC. V usage is TRBV7-9 and J usage is TRBJ2-7, with D hard to call. The germline V and J ends were trimmed by 5 bases and 7 bases, with 12 bases remaining between them. Germline CDR1 reads SEHNR; CDR2 reads FQNEAQ (reference sequence). The CDR3 consists of 12 residues.

The chain uses TRBV6-5 and TRBJ2-1; D is uncertain. CDR1 and CDR2 (germline): MNHEY, SVGAGI. Trimming removed 0 bases at V and 4 bases at J, with 10 bases between. The CDR3 contains 15 residues. CDR3 region: CASSYSRFQYNEQFF. For the CDR3, the DNA is TGTGCCAGCAGTTACTCGCGGTTCCAGTACAATGAGCAGTTCTTC.

CDR3 in DNA: TGTGCCAGCAGGCCGACGGCCCAAGAGACCCAGTACTTC. It specifies CASRPTAQETQYF. This chain uses TRBV12-3 or TRBV12-4 with TRBJ2-5; D is undetermined. CDR3 length equals 13 residues. Trimming took off 6 bases at V and 1 base at J, with 9 bases between the two ends.